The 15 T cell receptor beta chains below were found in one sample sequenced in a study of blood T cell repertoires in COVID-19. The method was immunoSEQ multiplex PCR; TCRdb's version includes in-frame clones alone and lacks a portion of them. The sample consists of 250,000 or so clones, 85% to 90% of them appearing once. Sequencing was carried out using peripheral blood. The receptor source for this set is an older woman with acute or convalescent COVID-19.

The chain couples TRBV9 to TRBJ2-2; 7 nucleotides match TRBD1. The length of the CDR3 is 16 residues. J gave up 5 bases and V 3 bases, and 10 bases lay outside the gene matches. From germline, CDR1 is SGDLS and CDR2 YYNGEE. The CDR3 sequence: CASSGGAYRGTGELFF. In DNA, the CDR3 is TGTGCCAGCAGCGGAGGCGCCTACAGGGGAACCGGGGAGCTGTTTTTT.

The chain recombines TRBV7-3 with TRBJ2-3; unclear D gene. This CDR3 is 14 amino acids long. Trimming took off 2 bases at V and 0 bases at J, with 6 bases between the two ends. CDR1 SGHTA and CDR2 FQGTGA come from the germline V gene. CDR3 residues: CASSLQTSTDTQYF. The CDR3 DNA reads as TGTGCCAGCAGCTTACAGACTAGCACAGATACGCAGTATTTT.

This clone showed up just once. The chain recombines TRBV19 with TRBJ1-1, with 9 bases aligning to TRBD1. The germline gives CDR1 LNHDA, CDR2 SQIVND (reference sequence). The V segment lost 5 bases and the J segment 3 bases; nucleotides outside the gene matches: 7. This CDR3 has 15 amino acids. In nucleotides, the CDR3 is TGTGCCAGTAGTGGTTGGGGACAGGGATACACTGAAGCTTTCTTT. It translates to CASSGWGQGYTEAFF.

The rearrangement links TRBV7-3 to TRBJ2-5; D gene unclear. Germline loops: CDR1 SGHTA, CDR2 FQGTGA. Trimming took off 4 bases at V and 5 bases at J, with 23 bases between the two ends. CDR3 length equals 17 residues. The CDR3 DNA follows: TGTGCCAGCAGCTCACAACCCTCCGGGTCTCTTGGGGAGACCCAGTACTTC. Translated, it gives CASSSQPSGSLGETQYF.

CDR3 sequence reads: CATAFAGNTDTQYF. The CDR3, as DNA: TGTGCCACTGCTTTCGCGGGGAACACAGATACGCAGTATTTT. The chain recombines TRBV24-1 with TRBJ2-3; tentative D call: TRBD2 (6 bases). The ends were cut back, 10 bases at V and 2 bases at J, with 15 bases in the middle. Germline CDR1 is KGHDR and CDR2 is SFDVKD. This CDR3 spans 14 amino acids.

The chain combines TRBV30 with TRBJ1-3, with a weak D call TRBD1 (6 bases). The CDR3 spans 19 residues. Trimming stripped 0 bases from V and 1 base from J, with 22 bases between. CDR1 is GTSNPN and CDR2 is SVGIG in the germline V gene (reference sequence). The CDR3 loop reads CAWSVRTGSAQVSGNTIYF. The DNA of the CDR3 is TGTGCCTGGAGTGTACGTACAGGGTCCGCTCAGGTTTCTGGAAACACCATATATTTT. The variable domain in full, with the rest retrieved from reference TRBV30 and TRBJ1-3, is SQTIHQWPATLVQPVGSPLSLECTVEGTSNPNLYWYRQAAGRGLQLLFYSVGIGQISSEVPQNLSASRPQDRQFILSSKKLLLSDSGFYLCAWSVRTGSAQVSGNTIYFGEGSWLTVV.

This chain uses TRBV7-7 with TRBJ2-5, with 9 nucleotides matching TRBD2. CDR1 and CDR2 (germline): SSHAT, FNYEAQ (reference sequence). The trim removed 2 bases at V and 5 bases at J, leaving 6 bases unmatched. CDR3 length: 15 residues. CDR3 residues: CASSLLAGVGETQYF. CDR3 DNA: TGTGCCAGCAGCTTATTAGCGGGAGTCGGGGAGACCCAGTACTTC.

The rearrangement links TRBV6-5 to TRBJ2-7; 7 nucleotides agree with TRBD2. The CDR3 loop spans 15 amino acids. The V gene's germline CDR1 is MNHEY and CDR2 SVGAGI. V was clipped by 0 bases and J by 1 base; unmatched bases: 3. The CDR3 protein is CASSYSNSGSYEQYF. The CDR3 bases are TGTGCCAGCAGTTACTCGAATAGCGGGTCCTACGAGCAGTACTTC.

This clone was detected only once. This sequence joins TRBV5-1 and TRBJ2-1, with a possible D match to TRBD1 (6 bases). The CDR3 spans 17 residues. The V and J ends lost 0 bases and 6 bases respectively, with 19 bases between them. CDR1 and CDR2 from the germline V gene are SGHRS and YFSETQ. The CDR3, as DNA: TGCGCCAGCAGCTTGGGTGGTTTTGCAGGGGTCCCCAATGAGCAGTTCTTC. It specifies CASSLGGFAGVPNEQFF.

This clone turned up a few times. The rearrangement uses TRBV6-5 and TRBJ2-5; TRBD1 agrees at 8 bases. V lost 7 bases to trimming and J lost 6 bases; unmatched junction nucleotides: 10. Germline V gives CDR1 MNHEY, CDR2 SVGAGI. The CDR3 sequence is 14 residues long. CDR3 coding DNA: TGTGCCAGCACTCCCGGACAGGGTAAACAGACCCAGTACTTC. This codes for CASTPGQGKQTQYF.

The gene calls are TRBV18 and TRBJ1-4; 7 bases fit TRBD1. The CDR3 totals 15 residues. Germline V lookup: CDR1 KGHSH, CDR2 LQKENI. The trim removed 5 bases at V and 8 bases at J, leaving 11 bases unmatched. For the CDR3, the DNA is TGTGCCAGCTCATCCGGACAGGCAGACAGGGAAAAACTGTTTTTT. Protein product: CASSSGQADREKLFF.

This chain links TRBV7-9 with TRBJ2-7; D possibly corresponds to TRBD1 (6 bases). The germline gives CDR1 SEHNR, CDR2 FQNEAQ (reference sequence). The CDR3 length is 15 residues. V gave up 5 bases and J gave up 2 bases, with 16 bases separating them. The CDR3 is CASSATGLGPYEQYF. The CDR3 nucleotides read TGTGCCAGCAGCGCAACAGGGTTAGGGCCCTACGAGCAGTACTTC.

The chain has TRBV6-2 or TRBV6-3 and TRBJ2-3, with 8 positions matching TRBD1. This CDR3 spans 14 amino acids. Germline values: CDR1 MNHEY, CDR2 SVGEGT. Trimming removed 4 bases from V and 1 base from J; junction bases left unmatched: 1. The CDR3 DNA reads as TGTGCCAGCAGTTTGGACAGGGGCACAGATACGCAGTATTTT. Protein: CASSLDRGTDTQYF.

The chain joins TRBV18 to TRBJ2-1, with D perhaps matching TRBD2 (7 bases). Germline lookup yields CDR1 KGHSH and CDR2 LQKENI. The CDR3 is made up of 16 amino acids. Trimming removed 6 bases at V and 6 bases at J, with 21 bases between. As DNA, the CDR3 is TGTGCCAGCTCCTTTCTAGGGACGGGGGGCCGCAATGAGCAGTTCTTC. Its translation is CASSFLGTGGRNEQFF. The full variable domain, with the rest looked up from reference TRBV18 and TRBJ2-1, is NAGVMQNPRHLVRRRGQEARLRCSPMKGHSHVYWYRQLPEEGLKFMVYLQKENIIDESGMPKERFSAEFPKEGPSILRIQQVVRGDSAAYFCASSFLGTGGRNEQFFGPGTRLTVL.

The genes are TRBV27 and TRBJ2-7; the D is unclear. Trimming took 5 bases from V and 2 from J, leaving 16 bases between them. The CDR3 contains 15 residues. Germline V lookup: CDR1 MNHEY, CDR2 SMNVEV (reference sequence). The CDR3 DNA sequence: TGTGCCAGCAGTCTACGCCCGGGTGCGACCTACGAGCAGTACTTC. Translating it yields CASSLRPGATYEQYF.